This passage covers 18 T cell receptor beta chains from one sample sequenced in a study of T cells after somatic rescue of genetic block. TCRdb's copy holds only in-frame clones and misses some; the assay was immunoSEQ multiplex PCR. Found here are under 15,000 clones, about 69% of them singletons; the top ten hold 15% to 20%. Sequenced input: peripheral blood mononuclear cells (PBMCs). The receptor set was obtained from a boy under 18.

The V call is TRBV10-3, the J call TRBJ1-5; TRBD1 is a possible D gene (6 bases). V was pared by 6 bases and J by 5 bases, with 11 bases between. The length of the CDR3 is 13 residues. CDR1 and CDR2 from the germline V gene are ENHRY and SYGVKD. The CDR3 loop reads CAIRDRLDQPQHF. The CDR3 nucleotides read TGTGCCATCAGGGACAGACTGGATCAGCCCCAGCATTTT.

The chain carries TRBV5-1 and TRBJ2-5; no reliable D call. V lost 2 bases, J lost 1 base, and 6 bases lay in between. The CDR3 contains 13 residues. Germline-derived CDR1 and CDR2 are SGHRS and YFSETQ. The CDR3 is CASSLFIQETQYF. CDR3 in DNA: TGCGCCAGCAGCTTATTCATCCAAGAGACCCAGTACTTC.

The J gene is TRBJ1-2, the V gene TRBV4-2; D call uncertain. The CDR3 runs to 15 residues. Germline lookup yields CDR1 LGHNA and CDR2 YNFKEQ. The V and J ends lost 2 bases and 1 base respectively, with 11 bases between them. CDR3 sequence: CASSQSSWLNYGYTF. CDR3 DNA: TGTGCCAGCAGCCAAAGTAGTTGGCTTAACTATGGCTACACCTTC.

This clone was counted only a few times. CDR3 sequence (DNA): TGCGCCAGCAGCCAAGGGTATACGCAGTATTTT. This codes for CASSQGYTQYF. The J gene is TRBJ2-3, the V gene TRBV4-1; D uncertain. Germline V gene sequence: CDR1 MGHRA, CDR2 YSYEKL. V was pared by 1 base and J by 7 bases, with 3 bases between. This CDR3 spans 11 amino acids.

In its sample, this clone was seen once. The chain couples TRBV5-8 to TRBJ2-7; 7 bases are a match to TRBD1. Germline V gives CDR1 SGHTS, CDR2 YDEGEE. J gave up 0 bases and V 6 bases, and 12 bases lay outside the gene matches. CDR3 length equals 16 residues. In DNA, the CDR3 is TGTGCCAGCATTCCTAGCCAGGGGGTCCCCTCCTACGAGCAGTACTTC. Its translation is CASIPSQGVPSYEQYF.

This chain uses TRBV25-1 with TRBJ2-3, with D possibly TRBD1 on 5 matching bases. V gave up 3 bases and J gave up 4 bases, with 14 bases separating them. Germline V gives CDR1 MGHDK, CDR2 SYGVNS. The CDR3 is 15 amino acids. CDR3 DNA: TGTGCCAGCAGTGATATGGGTAGGGGATCAGATACGCAGTATTTT. Protein product: CASSDMGRGSDTQYF.

The V and J genes are TRBV11-3 and TRBJ2-7; D tentatively reads TRBD1 or TRBD2 (6 bases each). The V end was cut by 5 bases, the J end by 0 bases, with 14 bases between. The CDR3 extends over 15 amino acids. Germline assignment: CDR1 SGHNT and CDR2 YENEEA. DNA of the CDR3: TGTGCCAGCAGCCTCGGGCGGGACAACTCCTACGAGCAGTACTTC. Translating it yields CASSLGRDNSYEQYF. Combining the CDR3 with reference TRBV11-3 and TRBJ2-7 gives the whole variable domain EAGVVQSPRYKIIEKKQPVAFWCNPISGHNTLYWYLQNLGQGPELLIRYENEEAVDDSQLPKDRFSAERLKGVDSTLKIQPAELGDSAVYLCASSLGRDNSYEQYFGPGTRLTVT.

V and J are TRBV7-9 and TRBJ1-1, with D unresolved. Germline CDR1 and CDR2: SEHNR and FQNEAQ (reference sequence). V was trimmed by 6 bases and J by 0 bases, leaving 8 bases between them. CDR3 length: 13 amino acids. In DNA, the CDR3 is TGTGCCAGCAGACAAAGGATGAACACTGAAGCTTTCTTT. Its translation: CASRQRMNTEAFF.

Only one count was recorded for this clone. The chain recombines TRBV5-1 with TRBJ2-5; TRBD2 aligns across 14 bases. Trimming cost V 6 bases and J 5 bases; bases outside gene matches: 9. The CDR3 runs to 16 residues. CDR1 and CDR2 from the germline V gene are SGHRS and YFSETQ. The DNA of the CDR3 is TGCGCCAGCACCAAGGGGACTAGCGGGAGTTCGGAGACCCAGTACTTC. Protein sequence: CASTKGTSGSSETQYF. Filled out from reference TRBV5-1 and TRBJ2-5, the complete variable domain reads KAGVTQTPRYLIKTRGQQVTLSCSPISGHRSVSWYQQTPGQGLQFLFEYFSETQRNKGNFPGRFSGRQFSNSRSEMNVSTLELGDSALYLCASTKGTSGSSETQYFGPGTRLLVL.

The chain joins TRBV7-9 to TRBJ2-2; 9 nucleotides align to TRBD1. J was trimmed by 4 bases and V by 4 bases; bases with no gene match: 1. Germline CDR1 reads SEHNR; CDR2 reads FQNEAQ (reference sequence). This CDR3 comprises 14 residues. CDR3 coding DNA: TGTGCCAGCAGCTGGACAGGGGTCACCGGGGAGCTGTTTTTT. This translates into CASSWTGVTGELFF.

CDR3 residues: CASSMDLSNQPQHF. CDR3 DNA sequence: TGTGCCAGTAGTATGGACTTGAGCAATCAGCCCCAGCATTTT. The rearrangement joins TRBV19 to TRBJ1-5; D is unclear. Germline loops: CDR1 LNHDA, CDR2 SQIVND (reference sequence). CDR3 size: 14 residues. Trimming cost V 3 bases and J 1 base, with 7 bases left between them.

The chain joins TRBV5-5 to TRBJ2-1, with D perhaps TRBD2 (6 bases). Trimming took off 4 bases at V and 1 base at J, with 15 bases between the two ends. The CDR3 has 16 residues. Germline lookup yields CDR1 SGHKS and CDR2 YYEKEE (reference sequence). CDR3 in amino acids: CASSVDYSRSYNEQFF. CDR3 nucleotides: TGTGCCAGCAGCGTGGACTACTCGAGGTCCTACAATGAGCAGTTCTTC.

The V and J genes are TRBV25-1 and TRBJ2-3; D may be TRBD1 or TRBD2 (5 bases each). Trimming took off 3 bases at V and 5 bases at J, with 12 bases between the two ends. Germline CDR1 MGHDK, CDR2 SYGVNS. This CDR3 has 14 residues. The CDR3 nucleotides are TGTGCCAGCAGTGACTGGGGCGAGGGAGATACGCAGTATTTT. Its translation: CASSDWGEGDTQYF.

By share, this clone ranks as medium-sized. V usage is TRBV7-9 and J usage is TRBJ2-5, with D hard to call. Germline assignment: CDR1 SEHNR and CDR2 FQNEAQ (reference sequence). Trimming pared 6 bases from V and 5 bases from J, leaving 7 bases between. The CDR3 has 11 residues. As DNA, the CDR3 is TGTGCCAGCAGTCCACGGGAGACCCAGTACTTC. Protein: CASSPRETQYF.

The V and J genes are TRBV7-3 and TRBJ2-2; the D gene is possibly TRBD2 (6 bases). The CDR3 has 13 amino acids. V was shortened by 3 bases and J by 5 bases, with 7 bases between the two germline ends. Per germline, CDR1 SGHTA and CDR2 FQGTGA. CDR3 in amino acids: CASSLTRTGELFF. As DNA, the CDR3 is TGTGCCAGCAGCTTGACTAGGACCGGGGAGCTGTTTTTT. Based on the CDR3 plus reference TRBV7-3 and TRBJ2-2, the full variable domain is GAGVSQTPSNKVTEKGKYVELRCDPISGHTALYWYRQSLGQGPEFLIYFQGTGAADDSGLPNDRFFAVRPEGSVSTLKIQRTERGDSAVYLCASSLTRTGELFFGEGSRLTVL.

This clone is judged medium-sized. The chain joins TRBV9 to TRBJ2-2; 7 bases fit TRBD1. CDR1 SGDLS and CDR2 YYNGEE come from the germline V gene. Trimming cost V 4 bases and J 6 bases; bases outside gene matches: 3. The CDR3 sequence is 13 residues long. CDR3 region: CASSTGVPGELFF. The CDR3 DNA reads TGTGCCAGCAGCACAGGGGTTCCCGGGGAGCTGTTTTTT.

The chain combines TRBV28 with TRBJ1-1; TRBD1 matches at 8 bases. The CDR3 is 14 residues long. Germline CDR1 is MDHEN and CDR2 is SYDVKM. V lost 4 bases, J lost 4 bases, and 5 bases stayed unmatched. The chain's CDR3 is CASSSDRVGTEAFF. The DNA of the CDR3 is TGTGCCAGCAGTTCGGACAGGGTGGGCACTGAAGCTTTCTTT.

This clone is categorized as medium-sized (0.01 to 0.1%). V and J are TRBV6-1 and TRBJ1-1, with D unclear. This CDR3 spans 12 amino acids. Trimming removed 7 bases from V and 6 bases from J, with 12 bases in between. CDR1 and CDR2 (germline): MNHNS, SASEGT. The CDR3 nucleotides read TGTGCCAGCAAGGACCCCCATCCTGAAGCTTTCTTT. It specifies CASKDPHPEAFF.